These 21 T cell receptor beta chains share one sample of origin, sequenced in a study of CDR3 diversity in severe acne. A single record per CDR3 protein comes from TCRdb applying MiXCR to the PCR reads. The table has about 85,000 distinct CDR3 sequences, 45% to 55% seen once. The sample comprised blood. The receptors here all came from a male donor in good health, serving as a control.

By proportion, this clonotype is medium-sized (0.01 to 0.1%). The CDR3 here is CAISESEGTAYEQYF. In nucleotides, the CDR3 is TGTGCCATCAGTGAGTCTGAAGGGACAGCCTACGAGCAGTACTTC. The chain has TRBV10-3 and TRBJ2-7; TRBD1 agrees at 7 bases. CDR1 ENHRY and CDR2 SYGVKD come from the germline V gene. Trimming cost V 0 bases and J 2 bases; bases outside gene matches: 4. There are 15 residues in the CDR3.

The rearrangement joins TRBV5-1 to TRBJ2-7, with 10 bases aligning to TRBD2. Trimming cost V 2 bases and J 6 bases; bases outside gene matches: 8. The germline V gene encodes CDR1 SGHRS and CDR2 YFSETQ. This CDR3 is 15 amino acids long. CDR3 DNA sequence: TGCGCCAGCAGCTTACTAGCGGGATCTTTGGGCGAGCAGTACTTC. It encodes CASSLLAGSLGEQYF.

Details on this clonotype: Here the CDR3 omits its conserved ending phenylalanine or tryptophan, so a read error is the likely source. Because the CDR3's place on the DNA is in doubt, the DNA is left out and the CDR3 is given as listed by TCRdb. The chain recombines TRBV24-1 with TRBJ1-5. Germline loops: CDR1 KGHDR, CDR2 SFDVKD. The CDR3 has 14 residues if both end residues are counted. The CDR3 loop reads CATSDQDGNQPQHL.

Regarding this clonotype: The junction departs from germline at one end; a sequencing error may be responsible. The V and J genes are TRBV5-6 and TRBJ2-2; perhaps TRBD1 as D (6 bases). Germline V lookup: CDR1 SGHDT, CDR2 YYEEEE. This CDR3 has 15 residues. CDR3 DNA sequence: TGTGCCAGCAGCTTGGGACTTTACGAGTTGGGGGCGCTGCTTTTT. This sequence encodes CASSLGLYELGALLF.

In its sample, this clonotype was seen a few times. The V call is TRBV6-6, the J call TRBJ2-3, with D possibly being TRBD1 or TRBD2 (5 bases each). CDR1 MNHNY and CDR2 SVGAGI come from the germline V gene (reference sequence). V was shortened by 4 bases and J by 0 bases, with 11 bases between the two germline ends. The CDR3 covers 15 residues. The CDR3 bases are TGTGCCAGCAGTTCCAGGGACCCTAGCACAGATACGCAGTATTTT. Translating gives CASSSRDPSTDTQYF.

This clonotype was counted between two and nine times. The rearrangement uses TRBV2 and TRBJ2-2, with D maybe TRBD2 (5 bases). This CDR3 comprises 15 residues. The V end was cut by 8 bases, the J end by 5 bases, with 18 bases between. Germline lookup yields CDR1 SNHLY and CDR2 FYNNEI. CDR3 in DNA: TGTGCCAGCGCGGGCCTTGCGACGAGGACCGGGGAGCTGTTTTTT. Translation gives CASAGLATRTGELFF.

The genes are TRBV3-1 and TRBJ1-6; unclear D gene. The CDR3 is 15 amino acids. Trimming took off 6 bases at V and 4 bases at J, with 13 bases between the two ends. Germline V CDR1 and CDR2: LGHDT, YNNKEL (reference sequence). The CDR3, as DNA: TGTGCCAGCAGACTAGGAGATTTTTATAATTCACCCCTCCACTTT. Its protein is CASRLGDFYNSPLHF.

This clonotype qualifies as medium-sized. The rearrangement links TRBV7-3 to TRBJ1-5; weak D call: TRBD1 (5 bases). CDR1 and CDR2 (germline): SGHTA, FQGTGA. There are 13 residues in the CDR3. Trimming shortened V by 5 bases and J by 7 bases, and 12 bases separated the two germline ends. CDR3 DNA: TGTGCCAGCAGCGAAGGGGCAGGACAGCCCCAGCATTTT. Amino acids: CASSEGAGQPQHF.

This clonotype was counted many times. The chain couples TRBV7-2 to TRBJ1-4, with 7 bases identical to TRBD1. Per the germline V gene, CDR1 is SGHTA and CDR2 is FQGNSA. Germline trimming cut 5 bases from V and 7 bases from J; bases unmatched to any gene: 10. CDR3 length: 15 amino acids. The CDR3 sequence: CASSTYRGGGEKLFF. The CDR3 DNA reads as TGTGCCAGCAGCACCTACAGGGGAGGGGGTGAAAAACTGTTTTTT.

This clonotype was observed a handful of times. The gene calls are TRBV7-2 and TRBJ2-1, with 10 positions matching TRBD2. The CDR3 runs 16 residues. J was trimmed by 9 bases and V by 3 bases; bases with no gene match: 11. Germline V gives CDR1 SGHTA, CDR2 FQGNSA. The CDR3 here is CASSLTSGSYRGEQFF. The CDR3 DNA is TGTGCCAGCAGCTTGACTAGCGGGTCCTACCGAGGTGAGCAGTTCTTC.

This rearrangement joins TRBV28 to TRBJ2-7; TRBD2 matches at 14 bases. The CDR3 runs to 15 residues. CDR1 is MDHEN, CDR2 SYDVKM, per germline. Unmatched junction bases numbered 7, after V lost 6 bases and J lost 6 bases. DNA of the CDR3: TGTGCCAGCAGCCCGGGACTAGCGGGAGTTCCCGAGCAGTACTTC. Amino acid sequence: CASSPGLAGVPEQYF.

This clonotype has a count of ten or more. The chain links TRBV5-5 to TRBJ1-1; tentative D call: TRBD1 (6 bases). Between the trimmed V and J ends, which lost 1 base and 1 base, there was a span of 11 bases. The CDR3 covers 15 residues. Germline values: CDR1 SGHKS, CDR2 YYEKEE (reference sequence). The CDR3 DNA sequence: TGTGCCAGCAGCTTGCTGGGGGCGTCGAACACTGAAGCTTTCTTT. It translates to CASSLLGASNTEAFF.

The chain has TRBV20-1 and TRBJ1-6; D gene unclear. Germline values: CDR1 DFQATT, CDR2 SNEGSKA (reference sequence). There are 13 residues in the CDR3. Trimming shortened V by 6 bases and J by 2 bases, and 8 bases separated the two germline ends. The CDR3 DNA is TGCAGTGCCAGCGGGGCCTATAATTCACCCCTCCACTTT. Translated, it gives CSASGAYNSPLHF.

The chain recombines TRBV20-1 with TRBJ2-7; TRBD1 agrees at 11 bases. This CDR3 comprises 17 residues. Germline V CDR1 and CDR2: DFQATT, SNEGSKA (reference sequence). With 0 bases clipped from V and 3 bases from J, the junction kept 10 bases outside the gene matches. DNA of the CDR3: TGCAGTGCTAGAGATGGGGAAGGGACAGGGGGAGTCTACGAGCAGTACTTC. Translated: CSARDGEGTGGVYEQYF.

This clonotype was seen ten or more times. V usage is TRBV5-6 and J usage is TRBJ1-5; D remains ambiguous. The CDR3 extends over 14 amino acids. The V end was cut by 2 bases, the J end by 4 bases, with 10 bases between. Germline V gene lookup returns CDR1 SGHDT and CDR2 YYEEEE. CDR3 amino acids: CASSLRSLNQPQHF. The CDR3 DNA reads as TGTGCCAGCAGCTTACGGTCACTTAATCAGCCCCAGCATTTT. The full variable domain, in which reference TRBV5-6 and TRBJ1-5 provide the parts outside the CDR3, is DAGVTQSPTHLIKTRGQQVTLRCSPKSGHDTVSWYQQALGQGPQFIFQYYEEEERQRGNFPDRFSGHQFPNYSSELNVNALLLGDSALYLCASSLRSLNQPQHFGDGTRLSIL.

The chain has TRBV5-4 and TRBJ1-2; maybe TRBD1 (6 bases). Trimming removed 0 bases from V and 5 bases from J, with 17 bases in between. This CDR3 region has 16 residues. Germline CDR1 and CDR2: SGHNT and YYREEE (reference sequence). This CDR3 is CASSLDVGRGSYGYTF. DNA of the CDR3: TGTGCCAGCAGCTTGGACGTGGGCAGGGGATCTTATGGCTACACCTTC.

The rearrangement joins TRBV20-1 to TRBJ2-5; D is possibly TRBD2 (5 bases). The V gene lost 6 bases and the J gene lost 9 bases, with 26 bases spanning the gap. Germline values: CDR1 DFQATT, CDR2 SNEGSKA (reference sequence). There are 15 residues in the CDR3. Here the CDR3 DNA reads TGCAGTGCCGGACTGCTGACCTATAGCAATCAGCCCCAGTACTTC. The encoded protein is CSAGLLTYSNQPQYF.

This clonotype was observed at least ten times. V usage is TRBV24-1 and J usage is TRBJ2-7; D is unclear. Trimming cost V 0 bases and J 7 bases, with 3 bases left between them. The V gene's germline CDR1 is KGHDR and CDR2 SFDVKD. The CDR3 is made up of 11 amino acids. CDR3 loop: CATSDLDEQYF. As DNA, the CDR3 is TGTGCCACCAGTGATTTGGATGAGCAGTACTTC.

This chain links TRBV2 with TRBJ1-1, with D perhaps TRBD1 (6 bases). V gave up 6 bases and J gave up 1 base, with 15 bases separating them. The CDR3 runs 15 residues. Germline CDR1 SNHLY, CDR2 FYNNEI. CDR3 loop: CASRFLGQKNTEAFF. The CDR3 DNA reads TGTGCCAGCAGGTTCCTCGGACAGAAGAACACTGAAGCTTTCTTT.

This clonotype was counted at least ten times. The chain combines TRBV10-1 with TRBJ2-7; 7 bases agree with TRBD1. Germline values: CDR1 WNHNN, CDR2 SYGVQD (reference sequence). The CDR3 has 14 amino acids. J gave up 2 bases and V 7 bases, and 8 bases lay outside the gene matches. DNA for the CDR3: TGCGCCAGCACACCGGGACAGCCCCCCTACGAGCAGTACTTC. Residues: CASTPGQPPYEQYF.

This clonotype came up many times. The chain employs TRBV2 and TRBJ2-4; TRBD2 matches 12 bases. The CDR3 contains 18 residues. V dropped 7 bases and J dropped 9; count of bases not matched to a gene: 19. Germline loops: CDR1 SNHLY, CDR2 FYNNEI. The CDR3 reads CASIRLAGEISGLSIQYF. As DNA, the CDR3 is TGTGCCAGCATCAGACTAGCGGGGGAAATATCGGGGTTAAGCATTCAGTACTTC.